These 19 T cell receptor beta chains originate from one sample sequenced in a study of blood T cell repertoires in COVID-19. Generated by immunoSEQ multiplex PCR, the TCRdb table keeps only in-frame clones and is missing some. The sample has 77,000 or so clones; around 83% are singletons. Sequenced input: peripheral blood. The receptors derive from a woman aged 60-75 years with acute or convalescent COVID-19.

The chain employs TRBV3-1 (or the pseudogene TRBV3-2) and TRBJ2-7; the D gene is possibly TRBD2 (5 bases). Germline V gene sequence: CDR1 LGHDT, CDR2 YNNKEL (reference sequence). The CDR3 runs 13 residues. The V end lost 0 bases, the J end lost 6 bases, and 9 bases lay between the germline ends. CDR3 bases: TGTGCCAGCAGCCAAGATCGGGGAACCGAGCAGTACTTC. Its protein product is CASSQDRGTEQYF.

This chain uses TRBV6-5 with TRBJ2-7; 7 bases are shared with TRBD1. Unmatched junction bases numbered 5, after V lost 6 bases and J lost 3 bases. The CDR3 is 13 residues long. The V gene's germline CDR1 is MNHEY and CDR2 SVGAGI. The CDR3 DNA reads as TGTGCCAGCAGCCCGGGACAGTACTACGAGCAGTACTTC. Translated, it gives CASSPGQYYEQYF.

This clone appeared once. The chain uses TRBV4-1 and TRBJ2-5; D is possibly TRBD2 (6 bases). The V gene's germline CDR1 is MGHRA and CDR2 YSYEKL. This CDR3 is built from 16 residues. Trimming shortened V by 2 bases and J by 1 base, and 14 bases separated the two germline ends. The CDR3 DNA follows: TGCGCCAGCAGCCAACCTTGGGGGGTAACCCAAGAGACCCAGTACTTC. It encodes CASSQPWGVTQETQYF.

The rearrangement links TRBV6-6 to TRBJ1-3; 7 nucleotides match TRBD1. The CDR3 loop spans 14 amino acids. After removal of 7 bases from V and 2 bases from J, the junction contained 5 bases not matched to a gene. Germline V gene data show CDR1 as MNHNY and CDR2 as SVGAGI (reference sequence). The CDR3 region is CASTTGQAGNTIYF. The CDR3 DNA reads as TGTGCCAGCACCACCGGACAGGCTGGAAACACCATATATTTT.

The chain combines TRBV19 with TRBJ1-3; no clear D. V gave up 4 bases and J gave up 4 bases, with 5 bases separating them. Germline CDR1 and CDR2: LNHDA and SQIVND (reference sequence). The CDR3 runs to 12 residues. CDR3 loop: CASSTSGNTIYF. As DNA, the CDR3 is TGTGCCAGTAGTACCTCCGGAAACACCATATATTTT.

This chain links TRBV5-8 with TRBJ2-7; TRBD2 aligns across 9 bases. The germline CDR1 and CDR2 sequences are SGHTS and YDEGEE. V shed 3 bases, J shed 1 base, and the junction held 17 bases outside the gene matches. The CDR3 has 19 amino acids. CDR3 sequence (DNA): TGTGCCAGCAGCTGGGGAACGAGGCGGGGGGGGTCCCAATCCTACGAGCAGTACTTC. Protein product: CASSWGTRRGGSQSYEQYF.

The CDR3 DNA sequence: TGTGCCAGCAGTCACAGGACAGGGGATAATTCACCCCTCCACTTT. This codes for CASSHRTGDNSPLHF. This rearrangement joins TRBV2 to TRBJ1-6, with TRBD1 matching 9 bases. With V trimmed by 5 bases and J by 5 bases, 4 bases remained unmatched. This CDR3 is 15 amino acids long. Germline lookup yields CDR1 SNHLY and CDR2 FYNNEI. Looking up the rest from reference TRBV2 and TRBJ1-6 gives the full variable domain: EPEVTQTPSHQVTQMGQEVILRCVPISNHLYFYWYRQILGQKVEFLVSFYNNEISEKSEIFDDQFSVERPDGSNFTLKIRSTKLEDSAMYFCASSHRTGDNSPLHFGNGTRLTVT.

The gene calls are TRBV6-5 and TRBJ2-1; 11 bases are a match to TRBD2. The CDR3 runs 16 residues. The V gene end was trimmed by 3 bases and the J gene end by 7 bases; junction bases not matched to a gene: 8. Germline V lookup: CDR1 MNHEY, CDR2 SVGAGI. The CDR3: CASSYHSGGASNEQFF. The CDR3 nucleotides read TGTGCCAGCAGTTATCATAGCGGGGGGGCCTCGAATGAGCAGTTCTTC.

The V call is TRBV5-1, the J call TRBJ2-2; 8 nucleotides agree with TRBD1. V shed 0 bases, J shed 1 base, and the junction held 2 bases outside the gene matches. This CDR3 is built from 16 residues. Germline assignment: CDR1 SGHRS and CDR2 YFSETQ. The CDR3 bases are TGCGCCAGCAGCTTGGCCGGGACAGGGAACACCGGGGAGCTGTTTTTT. Residues: CASSLAGTGNTGELFF.

The V call is TRBV5-1, the J call TRBJ2-2, with TRBD1 matching 7 bases. Trimming took 3 bases from V and 4 from J; bases not matched to a gene: 9. Per the germline V gene, CDR1 is SGHRS and CDR2 is YFSETQ. The CDR3 sequence is 16 residues long. CDR3 sequence (DNA): TGCGCCAGCAGCTCCGACAGGGCCTCGGGCACCGGGGAGCTGTTTTTT. This codes for CASSSDRASGTGELFF.

The rearrangement joins TRBV10-1 to TRBJ1-1; weak D call: TRBD1 (6 bases). The CDR3 sequence is 14 residues long. The ends were cut back, 0 bases at V and 6 bases at J, with 11 bases in the middle. From germline, CDR1 is WNHNN and CDR2 SYGVQD (reference sequence). The CDR3 sequence: CASSESRGAAEAFF. The CDR3 nucleotides are TGCGCCAGCAGTGAGTCGCGGGGGGCCGCTGAAGCTTTCTTT.

The chain recombines TRBV30 with TRBJ1-4; D might be TRBD1 (5 bases). The germline V gene has CDR1 GTSNPN and CDR2 SVGIG (reference sequence). This CDR3 is 14 amino acids long. V lost 5 bases and J lost 4, with 14 bases in between. CDR3 sequence reads: CAWGGGALNEKLFF. The CDR3 DNA is TGTGCCTGGGGAGGTGGGGCCCTTAATGAAAAACTGTTTTTT.

V gene TRBV6-5 combines with J gene TRBJ1-1; tentatively, D is TRBD1 (5 bases). Trimming shortened V by 8 bases and J by 1 base, and 14 bases separated the two germline ends. Germline V gene sequence: CDR1 MNHEY, CDR2 SVGAGI. There are 14 residues in the CDR3. DNA for the CDR3: TGTGCCAGCTTTTCCTTAGGGGAGAACACTGAAGCTTTCTTT. Translation gives CASFSLGENTEAFF.

The rearrangement joins TRBV6-1 to TRBJ2-7; TRBD1 is a possible D gene (5 bases). The CDR3 length is 14 residues. V dropped 2 bases and J dropped 5 bases, with 13 bases sitting between them. Germline CDR1 is MNHNS and CDR2 is SASEGT. CDR3 loop: CASSELGARDEQYF. Here the CDR3 DNA reads TGTGCCAGCAGTGAATTAGGGGCGCGCGACGAGCAGTACTTC.

The CDR3 spells CASSFGGSGYGYTF. The CDR3 DNA reads as TGTGCCAGCAGCTTCGGGGGATCGGGCTATGGCTACACCTTC. The V gene is TRBV11-2, the J gene TRBJ1-2, with D maybe TRBD1 (5 bases). V was trimmed by 3 bases and J by 4 bases, leaving 12 bases between them. This CDR3 region has 14 residues. Germline CDR1 reads SGHAT; CDR2 reads FQNNGV.

V usage is TRBV15 and J usage is TRBJ2-1, with 9 bases fitting TRBD2. The CDR3 sequence is 17 residues long. The V gene's germline CDR1 is LNHNV and CDR2 YYDKDF (reference sequence). J gave up 6 bases and V 0 bases, and 9 bases lay outside the gene matches. CDR3 protein: CATSREGRRGGSNEQFF. The CDR3 DNA is TGTGCCACCAGCAGAGAGGGGCGGCGGGGGGGCTCCAATGAGCAGTTCTTC.

V and J are TRBV19 and TRBJ1-2; TRBD1 agrees at 7 bases. V lost 6 bases to trimming and J lost 4 bases; unmatched junction nucleotides: 11. Germline CDR1 is LNHDA and CDR2 is SQIVND (reference sequence). The CDR3 loop spans 15 amino acids. The CDR3 reads CASSESRGSSYGYTF. In nucleotides, the CDR3 is TGTGCCAGTAGCGAATCCAGGGGGTCTAGCTATGGCTACACCTTC.

The chain has TRBV7-7 and TRBJ2-2; 9 bases line up with TRBD2. V shed 3 bases and J 4 bases; nucleotides not matched to a gene: 6. Per germline, CDR1 SSHAT and CDR2 FNYEAQ (reference sequence). The CDR3 covers 16 residues. DNA for the CDR3: TGTGCCAGCAGCTTGGCGGGGGGGCCTCGCACCGGGGAGCTGTTTTTT. Its translation is CASSLAGGPRTGELFF.

The chain employs TRBV5-1 and TRBJ2-7; TRBD1 agrees at 9 bases. V shed 4 bases and J 5 bases; nucleotides not matched to a gene: 7. The CDR3 contains 14 residues. Germline V gives CDR1 SGHRS, CDR2 YFSETQ. The CDR3: CASSPGQGKDEQYF. The CDR3 DNA follows: TGCGCCAGCAGCCCGGGACAGGGCAAGGACGAGCAGTACTTC.